This record looks at one TCR beta chain sequence and its context. The junction departs from the called germline gene at one end, perhaps through a read error. The data are from a study of blood T cell repertoires in COVID-19. Study overall: COVID-19 samples from acute and convalescent phases originated in the United States, Italy and Spain.

The length of the CDR3 is 20 residues. The germline V gene encodes CDR1 SGHRS and CDR2 YFSETQ. Original methodology: By means of reference gene primer amplification, nucleated cell counts were estimated. Data came from immunoSEQ multiplex PCR; TCRdb stores just in-frame clones and leaves some out. The D gene and trimming were derived from the DNA, and the V and J assignments and clone size from that table. This repertoire shows some 220,000 clones, 84% found once; its top ten account for less than 4.5%. The V and J genes are TRBV5-1 and TRBJ2-6; 12 positions match TRBD1. The TCR comes from a man aged 45-65 years with acute or convalescent COVID-19. The sequenced sample was peripheral blood. The CDR3, as DNA: TGCGCCCGCAGCATGGGGGGCCCGGGGACAGGGGGCGCTGGGGCCAACGTCCTGACTTTC. Translation: CARSMGGPGTGGAGANVLTF.